A selection of T cell receptor beta chains follows, all from one sample in a study of yellow fever vaccine responses in identical twins. TCRdb fed the RT-PCR reads into MiXCR, producing one record per CDR3 protein. Among about 1,300 distinct CDR3 sequences, 6.1% were seen once, and the ten largest hold around 10%. Here the sequenced sample was T cells from blood (PBMCs), unsorted or a sorted subset (not recorded which), taken before or after yellow fever vaccination (not recorded which). These receptors originate from a woman aged 18-29 years who received the yellow fever vaccine. The conserved cysteine and the conserved F or W are not part of the CDR3 here.

CDR3,V,J
ASSWGGVQY,TRBV11-3,TRBJ2-3
ASSPINRGRAEQY,TRBV11-3,TRBJ2-7
ASSIPGTGDGELF,TRBV11-1,TRBJ2-2
ASIGGLNNEQF,TRBV5-5,TRBJ2-1
ASSLRVGLAGEDVYNEQF,TRBV7-3,TRBJ2-1
ASSPPGPFTEAF,TRBV4-3,TRBJ1-1
ATSYGATNLNEQF,TRBV15,TRBJ2-1
AISWGREQY,TRBV2,TRBJ2-7
ASSPNGGGRRTGELF,TRBV12-3/TRBV12-4,TRBJ2-2
AISESIAVSYEQY,TRBV10-3,TRBJ2-7
ASSRDPNEQF,TRBV2,TRBJ2-1
ASSGGLSYEQY,TRBV15,TRBJ2-7
ASSLAASGGADTQY,TRBV11-1,TRBJ2-3
ASSPGQVDYEQY,TRBV18,TRBJ2-7
SDGDRGVAEAF,TRBV29-1,TRBJ1-1
ASSQGFGREKF,TRBV4-3,TRBJ2-1
ASSPNRVLGYT,TRBV18,TRBJ1-2
ASSHRQGYNEQF,TRBV4-1,TRBJ2-1
SVVPGRNEKLF,TRBV29-1,TRBJ1-4
ASSLITSRPDTQY,TRBV11-1,TRBJ2-3
ASSRDGTSDEQY,TRBV11-1,TRBJ2-7
ASSPRTSGGTDTQY,TRBV18,TRBJ2-3
ASSWDRKNIQY,TRBV18,TRBJ2-4
ASSPSGRDIQRTGELF,TRBV18,TRBJ2-2
ASSPQDTQY,TRBV11-3,TRBJ2-3
ASSPAGGNNEQF,TRBV18,TRBJ2-1
ASSRGREASYNEQF,TRBV4-1,TRBJ2-1
SVRQGGSYEQY,TRBV29-1,TRBJ2-7
SVDRNTDTQY,TRBV29-1,TRBJ2-3
ASSPTGREGEKLF,TRBV13,TRBJ1-4
ASSKAGLDCSNHPQH,TRBV21-1,TRBJ1-5
ATSGGTSAYEQY,TRBV15,TRBJ2-7
ATSRVRAYNEQF,TRBV15,TRBJ2-1
SALGPETYEQY,TRBV20-1,TRBJ2-7
ASRIGVNTEAF,TRBV7-6,TRBJ1-1
ASSLDWNTEAF,TRBV5-6,TRBJ1-1
ASRDPNKAWDTEAF,TRBV11-1,TRBJ1-1
ASSQEGIAYEQY,TRBV4-1,TRBJ2-7
ASRGDGNTIY,TRBV12-3/TRBV12-4,TRBJ1-3
ASSLVIGPGQLH,TRBV11-2,TRBJ2-7
ASSQSVTESYEQY,TRBV3-1,TRBJ2-7
ASSPGGAAYEQY,TRBV4-3,TRBJ2-7
ASSLDRGHGEQY,TRBV11-1,TRBJ2-7
SVESGLAGLLQV,TRBV29-1,TRBJ2-1